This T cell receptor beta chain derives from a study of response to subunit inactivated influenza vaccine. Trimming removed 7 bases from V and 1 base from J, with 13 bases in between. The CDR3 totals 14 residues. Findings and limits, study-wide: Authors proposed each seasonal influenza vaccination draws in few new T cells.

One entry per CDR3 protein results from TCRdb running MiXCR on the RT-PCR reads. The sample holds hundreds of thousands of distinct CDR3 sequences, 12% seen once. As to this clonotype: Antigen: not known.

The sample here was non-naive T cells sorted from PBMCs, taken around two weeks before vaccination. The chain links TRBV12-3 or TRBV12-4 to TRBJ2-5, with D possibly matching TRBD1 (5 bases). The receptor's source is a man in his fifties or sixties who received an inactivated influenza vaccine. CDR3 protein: CASTSTGRQETQYF. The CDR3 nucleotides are TGTGCCAGCACCAGTACAGGCCGCCAAGAGACCCAGTACTTC.